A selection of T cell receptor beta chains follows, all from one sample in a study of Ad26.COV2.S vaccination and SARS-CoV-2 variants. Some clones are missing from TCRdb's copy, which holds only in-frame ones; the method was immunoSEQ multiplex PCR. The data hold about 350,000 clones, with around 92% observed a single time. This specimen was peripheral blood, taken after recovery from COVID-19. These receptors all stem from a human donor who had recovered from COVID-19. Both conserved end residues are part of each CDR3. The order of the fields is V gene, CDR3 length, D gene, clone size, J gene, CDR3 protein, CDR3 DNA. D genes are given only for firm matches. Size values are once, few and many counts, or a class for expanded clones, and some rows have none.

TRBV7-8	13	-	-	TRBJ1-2	CASSSRDGVGYTF	TGTGCCAGCAGCTCGAGGGATGGCGTTGGCTACACCTTC
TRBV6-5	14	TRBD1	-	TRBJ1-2	CASRATDRAHGYTF	TGTGCCAGCAGAGCGACCGACAGGGCCCATGGCTACACCTTC
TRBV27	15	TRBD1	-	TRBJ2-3	CASSLSGTATDTQYF	TGTGCCAGCAGTTTATCCGGGACAGCAACAGATACGCAGTATTTT
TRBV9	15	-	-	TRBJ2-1	CASSATGRSNHEQFF	TGTGCCAGCAGCGCTACAGGGAGGTCAAACCACGAGCAGTTCTTC
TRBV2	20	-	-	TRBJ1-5	CASKAVGVEVADPPDQPQHF	TGTGCCAGCAAAGCAGTGGGGGTCGAAGTTGCAGATCCGCCCGATCAGCCCCAGCATTTT
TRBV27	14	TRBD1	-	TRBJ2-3	CASSFRDRGDTQYF	TGTGCCAGCAGTTTCCGGGACAGGGGAGATACGCAGTATTTT
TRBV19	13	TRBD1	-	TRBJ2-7	CASSRDRAHEQYF	TGTGCCAGTAGTAGGGACAGGGCCCACGAGCAGTACTTC
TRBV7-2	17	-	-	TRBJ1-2	CASSFTMVGARGYGYTF	TGTGCCAGCAGCTTTACTATGGTGGGGGCCAGAGGGTATGGCTACACCTTC
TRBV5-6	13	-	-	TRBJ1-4	CASSLGPEEKLFF	TGTGCCAGCAGCTTAGGACCAGAGGAAAAACTGTTTTTT
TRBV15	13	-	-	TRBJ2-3	CATSRPGPQVQYF	TGTGCCACCAGCAGACCGGGTCCACAGGTGCAGTATTTT
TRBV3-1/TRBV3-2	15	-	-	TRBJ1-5	CASSPQGSRNQPQHF	TGTGCCAGCAGCCCACAGGGTTCTCGCAATCAGCCCCAGCATTTT
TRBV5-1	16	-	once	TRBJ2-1	CASSLDSRLSGGEQFF	TGCGCCAGCAGCTTGGACTCGAGATTAAGTGGTGGTGAGCAGTTCTTC
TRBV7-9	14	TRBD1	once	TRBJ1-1	CASSLTGGGAEAFF	TGTGCCAGCAGCTTGACAGGGGGCGGGGCTGAAGCTTTCTTT
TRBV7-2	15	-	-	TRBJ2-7	CASSPSTHSSYEQYF	TGTGCCAGCAGCCCCTCGACACATAGCTCCTACGAGCAGTACTTC